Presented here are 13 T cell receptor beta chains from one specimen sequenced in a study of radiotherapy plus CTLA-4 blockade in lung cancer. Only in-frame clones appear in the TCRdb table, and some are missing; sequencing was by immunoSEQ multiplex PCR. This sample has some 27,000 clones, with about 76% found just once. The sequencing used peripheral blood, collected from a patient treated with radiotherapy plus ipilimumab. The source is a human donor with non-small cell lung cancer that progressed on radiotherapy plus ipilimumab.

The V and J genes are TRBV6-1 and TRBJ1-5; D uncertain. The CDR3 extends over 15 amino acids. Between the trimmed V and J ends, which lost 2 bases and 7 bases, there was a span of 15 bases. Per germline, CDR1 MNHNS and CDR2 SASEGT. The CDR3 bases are TGTGCCAGCAGTGAAAGCGGCAGGCTGGGGCAGCCCCAGCATTTT. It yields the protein CASSESGRLGQPQHF.

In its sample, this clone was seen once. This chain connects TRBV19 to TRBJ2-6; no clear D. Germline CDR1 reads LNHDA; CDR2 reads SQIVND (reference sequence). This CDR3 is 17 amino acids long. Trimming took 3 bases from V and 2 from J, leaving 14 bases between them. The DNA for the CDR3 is TGTGCCAGTAGTATGGGATCCCTTCAACCTGGGGCCAACGTCCTGACTTTC. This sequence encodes CASSMGSLQPGANVLTF.

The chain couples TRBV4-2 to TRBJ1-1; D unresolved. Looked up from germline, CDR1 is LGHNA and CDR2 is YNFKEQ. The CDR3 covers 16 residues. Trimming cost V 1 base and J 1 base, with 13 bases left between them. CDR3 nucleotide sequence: TGTGCCAGCAGCCAAGGATCAGGCGAGGCGAACACTGAAGCTTTCTTT. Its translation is CASSQGSGEANTEAFF.

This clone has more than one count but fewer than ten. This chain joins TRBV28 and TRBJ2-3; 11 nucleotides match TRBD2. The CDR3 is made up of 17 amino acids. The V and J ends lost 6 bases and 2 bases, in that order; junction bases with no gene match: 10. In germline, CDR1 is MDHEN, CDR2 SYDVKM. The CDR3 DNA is TGTGCCAGCAGCCCGGGGGTAGCGGGAGGGCCCACAGATACGCAGTATTTT. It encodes CASSPGVAGGPTDTQYF.

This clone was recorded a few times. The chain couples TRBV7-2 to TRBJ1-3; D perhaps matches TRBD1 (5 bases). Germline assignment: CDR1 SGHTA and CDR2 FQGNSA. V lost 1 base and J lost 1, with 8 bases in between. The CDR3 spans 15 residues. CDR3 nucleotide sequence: TGTGCCAGCAGCTTAGGGGGGGGATCTGGAAACACCATATATTTT. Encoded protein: CASSLGGGSGNTIYF. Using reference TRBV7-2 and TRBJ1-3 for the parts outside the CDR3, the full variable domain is GAGVSQSPSNKVTEKGKDVELRCDPISGHTALYWYRQSLGQGLEFLIYFQGNSAPDKSGLPSDRFSAERTGGSVSTLTIQRTQQEDSAVYLCASSLGGGSGNTIYFGEGSWLTVV.

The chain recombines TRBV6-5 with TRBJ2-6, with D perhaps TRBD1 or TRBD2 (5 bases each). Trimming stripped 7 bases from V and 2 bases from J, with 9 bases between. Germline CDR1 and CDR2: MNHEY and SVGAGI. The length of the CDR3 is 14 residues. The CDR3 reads CASKRGAGANVLTF. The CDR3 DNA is TGTGCCAGCAAGAGGGGTGCTGGGGCCAACGTCCTGACTTTC.

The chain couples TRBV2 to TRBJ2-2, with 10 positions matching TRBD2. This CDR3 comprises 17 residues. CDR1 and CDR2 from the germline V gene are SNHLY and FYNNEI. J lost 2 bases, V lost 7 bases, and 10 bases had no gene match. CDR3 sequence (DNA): TGTGCCAGCAAGTGGAAGCGGGAGGGATCTAACACCGGGGAGCTGTTTTTT. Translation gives CASKWKREGSNTGELFF.

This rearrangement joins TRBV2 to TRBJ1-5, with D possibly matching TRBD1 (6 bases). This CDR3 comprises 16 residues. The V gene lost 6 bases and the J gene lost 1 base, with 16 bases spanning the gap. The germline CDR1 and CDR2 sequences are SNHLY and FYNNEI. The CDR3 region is CASSRKGGESNQPQHF. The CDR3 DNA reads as TGTGCCAGCAGCCGTAAAGGGGGGGAAAGCAATCAGCCCCAGCATTTT.

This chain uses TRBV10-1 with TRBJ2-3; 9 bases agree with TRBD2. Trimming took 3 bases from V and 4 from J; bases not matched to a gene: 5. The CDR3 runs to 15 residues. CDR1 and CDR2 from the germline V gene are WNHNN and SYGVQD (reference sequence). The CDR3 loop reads CASSDQREVSDTQYF. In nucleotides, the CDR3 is TGCGCCAGCAGTGATCAGCGGGAGGTATCAGATACGCAGTATTTT.

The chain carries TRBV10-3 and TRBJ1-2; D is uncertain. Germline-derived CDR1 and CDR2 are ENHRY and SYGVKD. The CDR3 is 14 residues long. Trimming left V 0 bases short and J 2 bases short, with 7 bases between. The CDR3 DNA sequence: TGTGCCATCAGTGAGTCGATCGGAAACTATGGCTACACCTTC. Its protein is CAISESIGNYGYTF.

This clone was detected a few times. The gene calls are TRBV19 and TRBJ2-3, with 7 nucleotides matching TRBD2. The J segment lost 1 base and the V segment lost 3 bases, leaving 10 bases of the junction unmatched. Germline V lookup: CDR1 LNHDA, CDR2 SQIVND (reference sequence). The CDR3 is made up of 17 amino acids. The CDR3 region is CASSIRGDPTGTDTQYF. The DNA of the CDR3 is TGTGCCAGTAGTATCCGGGGGGACCCCACTGGCACAGATACGCAGTATTTT.

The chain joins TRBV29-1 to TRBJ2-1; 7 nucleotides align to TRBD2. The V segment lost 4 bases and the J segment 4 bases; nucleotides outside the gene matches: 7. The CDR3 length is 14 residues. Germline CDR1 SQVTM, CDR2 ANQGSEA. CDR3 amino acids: CSVGMRGTYNEQFF. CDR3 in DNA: TGCAGCGTTGGTATGCGGGGGACTTACAATGAGCAGTTCTTC.

DNA of the CDR3: TGTGCCAGCAGCCAAGATGCCGGGAACTCCTACGAGCAGTACTTC. Translated, it gives CASSQDAGNSYEQYF. The V call is TRBV4-2, the J call TRBJ2-7; D is perhaps TRBD2 (5 bases). In germline, CDR1 is LGHNA, CDR2 YNFKEQ. Trimming removed 0 bases at V and 0 bases at J, with 9 bases between. This CDR3 spans 15 amino acids.